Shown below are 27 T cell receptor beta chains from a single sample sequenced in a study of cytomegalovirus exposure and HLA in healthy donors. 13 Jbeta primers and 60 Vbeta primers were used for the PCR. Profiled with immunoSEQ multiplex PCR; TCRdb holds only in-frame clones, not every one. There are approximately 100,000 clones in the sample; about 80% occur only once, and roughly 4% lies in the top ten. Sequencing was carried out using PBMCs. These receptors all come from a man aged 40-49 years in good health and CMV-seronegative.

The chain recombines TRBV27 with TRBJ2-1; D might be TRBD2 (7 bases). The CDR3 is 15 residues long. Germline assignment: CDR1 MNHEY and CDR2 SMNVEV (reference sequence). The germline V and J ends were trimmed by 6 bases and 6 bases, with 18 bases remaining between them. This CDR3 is CASSQPWGGLNEQFF. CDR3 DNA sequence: TGTGCCAGCAGCCAACCGTGGGGGGGGCTCAATGAGCAGTTCTTC.

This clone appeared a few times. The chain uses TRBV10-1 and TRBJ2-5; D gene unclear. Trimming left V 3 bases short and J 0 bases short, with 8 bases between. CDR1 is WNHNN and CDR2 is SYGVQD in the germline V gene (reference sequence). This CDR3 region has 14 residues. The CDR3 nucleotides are TGCGCCAGCAGTGACGGAGCCCACCAAGAGACCCAGTACTTC. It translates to CASSDGAHQETQYF.

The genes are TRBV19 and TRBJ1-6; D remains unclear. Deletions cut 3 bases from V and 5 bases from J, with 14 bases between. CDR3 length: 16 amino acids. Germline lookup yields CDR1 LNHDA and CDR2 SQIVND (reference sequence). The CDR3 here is CASSIILGRNNSPLHF. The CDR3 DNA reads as TGTGCCAGTAGTATTATTCTTGGGCGTAATAATTCACCCCTCCACTTT.

CDR3 nucleotides: TGTGCCAGCAGTCCCGGGACTACTAACTATGGCTACACCTTC. It yields the protein CASSPGTTNYGYTF. The rearrangement joins TRBV6-1 to TRBJ1-2, with D possibly being TRBD1 (5 bases). CDR3 size: 14 residues. Trimming cost V 5 bases and J 0 bases, with 10 bases left between them. Germline CDR1 is MNHNS and CDR2 is SASEGT.

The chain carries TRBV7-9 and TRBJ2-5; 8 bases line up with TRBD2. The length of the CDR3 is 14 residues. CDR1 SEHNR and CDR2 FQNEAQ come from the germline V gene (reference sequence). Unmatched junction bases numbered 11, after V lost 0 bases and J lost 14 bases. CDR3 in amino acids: CASSLAISGGLRYF. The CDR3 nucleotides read TGTGCCAGCAGCTTAGCGATCAGCGGGGGCCTCCGATACTTC.

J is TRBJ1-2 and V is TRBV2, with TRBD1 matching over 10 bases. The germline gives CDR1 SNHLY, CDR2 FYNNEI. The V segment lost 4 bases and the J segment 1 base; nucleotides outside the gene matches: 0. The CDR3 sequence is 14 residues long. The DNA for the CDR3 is TGTGCCAGCAGTGGGACAGGGGGTAACTATGGCTACACCTTC. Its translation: CASSGTGGNYGYTF. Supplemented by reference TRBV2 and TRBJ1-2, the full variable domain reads EPEVTQTPSHQVTQMGQEVILRCVPISNHLYFYWYRQILGQKVEFLVSFYNNEISEKSEIFDDQFSVERPDGSNFTLKIRSTKLEDSAMYFCASSGTGGNYGYTFGSGTRLTVV.

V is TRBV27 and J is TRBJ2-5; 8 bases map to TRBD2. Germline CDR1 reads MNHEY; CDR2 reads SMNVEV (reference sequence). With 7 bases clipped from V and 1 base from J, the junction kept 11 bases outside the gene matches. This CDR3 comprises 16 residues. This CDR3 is CASNSYASGRQETQYF. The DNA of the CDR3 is TGTGCCAGCAACAGTTATGCTAGCGGGCGCCAAGAGACCCAGTACTTC.

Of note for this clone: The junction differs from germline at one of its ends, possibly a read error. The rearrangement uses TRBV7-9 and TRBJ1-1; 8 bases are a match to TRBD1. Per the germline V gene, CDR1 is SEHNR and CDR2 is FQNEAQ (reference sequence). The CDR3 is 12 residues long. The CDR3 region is CSSSQGATEAFF. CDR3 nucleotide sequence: TGTTCCAGCAGTCAGGGGGCCACTGAAGCTTTCTTT.

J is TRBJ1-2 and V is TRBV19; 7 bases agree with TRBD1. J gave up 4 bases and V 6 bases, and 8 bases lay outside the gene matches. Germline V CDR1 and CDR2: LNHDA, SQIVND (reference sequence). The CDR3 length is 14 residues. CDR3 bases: TGTGCCAGTAGGGCAACGGACAGGACCTATGGCTACACCTTC. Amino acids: CASRATDRTYGYTF.

CDR3 DNA sequence: TGTGCCAGCAGGGTACAGGGGGCGCCTGGAGAGACCCAGTACTTC. Amino acids: CASRVQGAPGETQYF. V and J are TRBV2 and TRBJ2-5; TRBD1 matches at 9 bases. CDR3 length: 15 residues. V lost 6 bases, J lost 4 bases, and 9 bases stayed unmatched. Germline assignment: CDR1 SNHLY and CDR2 FYNNEI.

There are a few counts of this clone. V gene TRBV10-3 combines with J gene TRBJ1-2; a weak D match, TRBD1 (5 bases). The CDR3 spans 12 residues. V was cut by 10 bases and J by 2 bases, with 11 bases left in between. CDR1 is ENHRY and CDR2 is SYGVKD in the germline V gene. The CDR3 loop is CATTRGNYGYTF. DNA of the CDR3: TGTGCCACGACCCGGGGGAACTATGGCTACACCTTC.

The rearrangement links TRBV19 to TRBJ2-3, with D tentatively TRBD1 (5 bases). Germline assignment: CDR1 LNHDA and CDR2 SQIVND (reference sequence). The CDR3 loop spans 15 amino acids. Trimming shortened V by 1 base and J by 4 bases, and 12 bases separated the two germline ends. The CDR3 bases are TGTGCCAGTAGTATAGGGTCGGCAGGGCCAGATACGCAGTATTTT. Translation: CASSIGSAGPDTQYF.

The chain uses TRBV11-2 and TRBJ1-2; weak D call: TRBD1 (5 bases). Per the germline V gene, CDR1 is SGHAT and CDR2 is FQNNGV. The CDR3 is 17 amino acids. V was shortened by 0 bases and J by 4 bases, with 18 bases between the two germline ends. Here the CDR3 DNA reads TGTGCCAGCAGCTTAGATTTGGGGGGGAGCAGGCCCTATGGCTACACCTTC. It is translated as CASSLDLGGSRPYGYTF.

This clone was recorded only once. This chain's CDR3 is CASSLSVLAGNTGELFF. The CDR3 DNA sequence: TGCGCCAGCAGCTTGTCGGTACTAGCGGGGAACACCGGGGAGCTGTTTTTT. This chain connects TRBV5-1 to TRBJ2-2; 9 bases are a match to TRBD2. The trim removed 1 base at V and 1 base at J, leaving 5 bases unmatched. The CDR3 is 17 residues long. Germline V gives CDR1 SGHRS, CDR2 YFSETQ.

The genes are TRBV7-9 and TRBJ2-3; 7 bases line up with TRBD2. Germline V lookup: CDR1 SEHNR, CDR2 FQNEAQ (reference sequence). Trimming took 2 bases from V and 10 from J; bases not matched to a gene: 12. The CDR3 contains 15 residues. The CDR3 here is CASSLRDYPGEAQYF. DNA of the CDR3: TGTGCCAGCAGCTTAAGGGACTATCCCGGGGAGGCGCAGTATTTT.

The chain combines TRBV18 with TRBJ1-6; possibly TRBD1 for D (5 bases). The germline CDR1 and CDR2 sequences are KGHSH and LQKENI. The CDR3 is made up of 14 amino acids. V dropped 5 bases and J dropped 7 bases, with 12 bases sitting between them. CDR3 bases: TGTGCCAGCTCAGAGCAGGGTCAAAATTCACCCCTCCACTTT. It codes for CASSEQGQNSPLHF.

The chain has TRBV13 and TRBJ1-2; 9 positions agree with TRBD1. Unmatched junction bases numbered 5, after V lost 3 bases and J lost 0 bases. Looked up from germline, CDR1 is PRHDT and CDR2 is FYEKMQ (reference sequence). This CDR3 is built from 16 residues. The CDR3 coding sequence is TGTGCCAGCAGCTTCGGGACAGGGAAGACTAACTATGGCTACACCTTC. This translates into CASSFGTGKTNYGYTF.

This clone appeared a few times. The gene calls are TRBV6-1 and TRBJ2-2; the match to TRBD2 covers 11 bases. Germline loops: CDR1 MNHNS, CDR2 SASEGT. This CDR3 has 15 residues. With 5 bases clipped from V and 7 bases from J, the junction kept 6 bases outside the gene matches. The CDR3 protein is CASSNRLAGSGELFF. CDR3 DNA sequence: TGTGCCAGCAGTAACCGACTAGCGGGGAGCGGGGAGCTGTTTTTT.

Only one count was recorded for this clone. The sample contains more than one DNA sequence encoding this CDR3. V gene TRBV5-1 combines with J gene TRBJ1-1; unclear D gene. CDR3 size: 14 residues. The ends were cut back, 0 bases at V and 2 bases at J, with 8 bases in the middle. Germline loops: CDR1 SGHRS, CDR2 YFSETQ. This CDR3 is CASSLGSGNTEAFF. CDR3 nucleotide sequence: TGCGCCAGCAGCTTGGGTTCAGGAAACACTGAAGCTTTCTTT.

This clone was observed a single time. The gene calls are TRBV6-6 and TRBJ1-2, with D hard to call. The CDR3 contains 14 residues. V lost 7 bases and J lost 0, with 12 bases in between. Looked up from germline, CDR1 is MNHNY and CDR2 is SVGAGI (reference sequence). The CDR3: CASINLQTNYGYTF. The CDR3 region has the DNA TGTGCCAGCATCAACCTACAGACTAACTATGGCTACACCTTC.

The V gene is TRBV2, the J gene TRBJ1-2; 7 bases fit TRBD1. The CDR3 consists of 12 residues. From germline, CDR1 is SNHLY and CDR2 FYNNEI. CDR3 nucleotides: TGTGCGGGAGGCAGGGGGGACTATGGCTACACCTTC. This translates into CAGGRGDYGYTF.

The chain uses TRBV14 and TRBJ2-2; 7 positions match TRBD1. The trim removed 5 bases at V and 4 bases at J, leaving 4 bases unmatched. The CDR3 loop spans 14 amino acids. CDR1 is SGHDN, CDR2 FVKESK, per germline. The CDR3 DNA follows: TGTGCCAGCAGCGCGACAGGGTTCACCGGGGAGCTGTTTTTT. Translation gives CASSATGFTGELFF.

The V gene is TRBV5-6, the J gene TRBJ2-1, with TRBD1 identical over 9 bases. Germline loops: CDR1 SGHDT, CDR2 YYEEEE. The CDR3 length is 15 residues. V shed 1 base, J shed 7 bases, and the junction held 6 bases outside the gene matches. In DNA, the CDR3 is TGTGCCAGCAGCTTGACAGGGGGCGCTAGGAATGAGCAGTTCTTC. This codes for CASSLTGGARNEQFF.

CDR3 bases: TGCAGCGTTGATGGAGACAGCTACAATGAGCAGTTCTTC. Amino acids: CSVDGDSYNEQFF. This sequence joins TRBV29-1 and TRBJ2-1; D may be TRBD1 (5 bases). Between the trimmed V and J ends, which lost 3 bases and 3 bases, there was a span of 9 bases. The CDR3 length is 13 residues. Per the germline V gene, CDR1 is SQVTM and CDR2 is ANQGSEA.

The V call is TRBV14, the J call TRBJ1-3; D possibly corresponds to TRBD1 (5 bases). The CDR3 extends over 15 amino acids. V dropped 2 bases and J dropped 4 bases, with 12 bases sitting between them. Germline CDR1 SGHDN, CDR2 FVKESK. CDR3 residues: CASSQFSGRGNTIYF. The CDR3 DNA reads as TGTGCCAGCAGCCAATTTTCAGGGCGCGGAAACACCATATATTTT.

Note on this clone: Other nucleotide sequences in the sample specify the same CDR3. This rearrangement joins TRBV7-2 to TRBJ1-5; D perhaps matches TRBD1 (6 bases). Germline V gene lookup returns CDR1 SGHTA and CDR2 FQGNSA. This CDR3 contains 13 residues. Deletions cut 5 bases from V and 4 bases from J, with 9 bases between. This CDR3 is CASSTQGNQPQHF. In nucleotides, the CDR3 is TGTGCCAGCAGCACACAGGGAAATCAGCCCCAGCATTTT. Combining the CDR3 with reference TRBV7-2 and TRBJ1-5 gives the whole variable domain GAGVSQSPSNKVTEKGKDVELRCDPISGHTALYWYRQSLGQGLEFLIYFQGNSAPDKSGLPSDRFSAERTGGSVSTLTIQRTQQEDSAVYLCASSTQGNQPQHFGDGTRLSIL.

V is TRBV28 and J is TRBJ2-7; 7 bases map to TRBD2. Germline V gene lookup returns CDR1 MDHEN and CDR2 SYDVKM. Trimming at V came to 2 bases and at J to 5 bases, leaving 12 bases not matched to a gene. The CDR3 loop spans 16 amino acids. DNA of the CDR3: TGTGCCAGCAGTTTAGCGGGGGACCTCTTAGGCGACGAGCAGTACGTC. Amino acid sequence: CASSLAGDLLGDEQYV.